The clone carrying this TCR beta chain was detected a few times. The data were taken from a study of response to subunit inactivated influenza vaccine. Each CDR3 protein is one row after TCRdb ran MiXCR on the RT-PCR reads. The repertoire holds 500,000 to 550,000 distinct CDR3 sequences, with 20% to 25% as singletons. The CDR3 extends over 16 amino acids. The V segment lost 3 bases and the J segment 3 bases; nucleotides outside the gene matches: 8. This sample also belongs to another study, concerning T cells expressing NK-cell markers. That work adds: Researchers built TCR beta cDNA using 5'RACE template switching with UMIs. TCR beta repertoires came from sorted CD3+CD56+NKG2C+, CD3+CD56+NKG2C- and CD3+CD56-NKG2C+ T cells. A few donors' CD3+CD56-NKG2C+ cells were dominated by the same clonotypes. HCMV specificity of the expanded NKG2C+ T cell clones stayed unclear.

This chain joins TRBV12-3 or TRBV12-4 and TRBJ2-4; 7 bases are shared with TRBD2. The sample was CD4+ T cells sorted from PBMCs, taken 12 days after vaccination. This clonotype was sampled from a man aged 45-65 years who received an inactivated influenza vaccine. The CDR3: CASSFGGGLGKNIQYF. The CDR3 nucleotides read TGTGCCAGCAGTTTCGGGGGAGGGCTAGGCAAAAACATTCAGTACTTC.